This entry lists 17 T cell receptor beta chains sequenced from one sample in a study of cytomegalovirus exposure and HLA in healthy donors. The primer mix had 60 Vbeta and 13 Jbeta primers. The assay was immunoSEQ multiplex PCR, and TCRdb's table has in-frame clones only and misses some. The data show 95,000 to 110,000 clones, approximately 64% seen once. Sequencing was done on a sample of PBMCs. Source of these receptors: a woman aged 50 to 60 in good health and CMV-seronegative.

The chain combines TRBV10-3 with TRBJ2-7; 11 bases match TRBD2. The trim removed 6 bases at V and 11 bases at J, leaving 9 bases unmatched. In germline, CDR1 is ENHRY, CDR2 SYGVKD. The CDR3 is 13 residues long. CDR3 loop: CAIRISGGAPEYF. DNA of the CDR3: TGTGCCATCAGAATTAGCGGGGGGGCCCCCGAGTACTTC.

The rearrangement joins TRBV18 to TRBJ2-7; no reliable D call. The germline V gene encodes CDR1 KGHSH and CDR2 LQKENI. V was trimmed by 6 bases and J by 4 bases, leaving 10 bases between them. This CDR3 is built from 12 residues. CDR3: CASSDWSYEQYF. The CDR3, as DNA: TGTGCCAGCTCCGACTGGTCTTACGAGCAGTACTTC.

This clone has only a few counts. The chain recombines TRBV11-2 with TRBJ2-5, with a weak D call TRBD2 (5 bases). Between the trimmed V and J ends, which lost 4 bases and 4 bases, there was a span of 13 bases. CDR1 SGHAT and CDR2 FQNNGV come from the germline V gene. This CDR3 comprises 14 residues. CDR3 amino acids: CASSSWELTETQYF. For the CDR3, the DNA is TGTGCCAGCAGCTCTTGGGAGTTAACAGAGACCCAGTACTTC.

V usage is TRBV5-5 and J usage is TRBJ1-2; tentatively, D is TRBD1 (5 bases). The CDR3 consists of 15 residues. Germline V gives CDR1 SGHKS, CDR2 YYEKEE (reference sequence). Trimming cost V 4 bases and J 4 bases, with 17 bases left between them. The CDR3 DNA reads as TGTGCCAGCAGCCACACAGACGGGGGACTCTATGGCTACACCTTC. This encodes CASSHTDGGLYGYTF.

This clone appeared a few times. V usage is TRBV6-6 and J usage is TRBJ2-3, with D possibly TRBD1 on 6 matching bases. Germline V gives CDR1 MNHNY, CDR2 SVGAGI (reference sequence). Trimming took 2 bases from V and 4 from J, leaving 13 bases between them. There are 15 residues in the CDR3. DNA of the CDR3: TGTGCCAGCAGTTACAGCAGGGGCAGGTCAGATACGCAGTATTTT. As protein: CASSYSRGRSDTQYF.

The genes are TRBV7-9 and TRBJ2-7; 7 bases map to TRBD1. The CDR3 covers 13 residues. Trimming cost V 4 bases and J 6 bases; bases outside gene matches: 6. Germline V lookup: CDR1 SEHNR, CDR2 FQNEAQ (reference sequence). In DNA, the CDR3 is TGTGCCAGCAGCTCACGACAGGGAGCCGAGCAGTACTTC. This codes for CASSSRQGAEQYF.

This sequence joins TRBV30 and TRBJ1-2; unclear D gene. CDR1 and CDR2 from the germline V gene are GTSNPN and SVGIG (reference sequence). The CDR3 sequence is 14 residues long. V was shortened by 3 bases and J by 2 bases, with 13 bases between the two germline ends. In DNA, the CDR3 is TGTGCCTGGAGGACCAAGACTATCAACTATGGCTACACCTTC. Translation: CAWRTKTINYGYTF.

The rearrangement joins TRBV5-1 to TRBJ2-5; 9 bases fit TRBD1. Germline V CDR1 and CDR2: SGHRS, YFSETQ. Unmatched junction bases numbered 5, after V lost 4 bases and J lost 4 bases. The CDR3 is 14 amino acids. CDR3 coding DNA: TGCGCCAGCAGCAATCACAGGGGGCCAGAGACCCAGTACTTC. This codes for CASSNHRGPETQYF.

The chain uses TRBV6-1 and TRBJ1-2, with 9 bases that match TRBD1. This CDR3 is 14 amino acids long. Trimming cost V 6 bases and J 5 bases; bases outside gene matches: 7. Germline loops: CDR1 MNHNS, CDR2 SASEGT. This CDR3 reads CASRPTGGRYGYTF. CDR3 sequence (DNA): TGTGCCAGCAGACCTACAGGGGGCAGGTATGGCTACACCTTC.

This clone was observed once. The chain combines TRBV6-5 with TRBJ1-3; 10 bases match TRBD1. The trim removed 7 bases at V and 2 bases at J, leaving 5 bases unmatched. The germline gives CDR1 MNHEY, CDR2 SVGAGI. The CDR3 length is 15 residues. The CDR3 region is CASTRTGGAGNTIYF. In nucleotides, the CDR3 is TGTGCCAGCACTCGGACAGGGGGTGCTGGAAACACCATATATTTT.

The chain employs TRBV5-1 and TRBJ2-5, with TRBD1 identical over 9 bases. This CDR3 comprises 14 residues. After removal of 4 bases from V and 7 bases from J, the junction contained 8 bases not matched to a gene. Germline V CDR1 and CDR2: SGHRS, YFSETQ. The CDR3 sequence is CASSTRDRDVTQYF. The DNA for the CDR3 is TGCGCCAGCAGCACCCGGGACAGGGATGTGACCCAGTACTTC.

The chain links TRBV7-9 to TRBJ1-1, with 8 bases matching TRBD1. Germline values: CDR1 SEHNR, CDR2 FQNEAQ (reference sequence). V was clipped by 7 bases and J by 10 bases; unmatched bases: 11. This CDR3 is built from 13 residues. The CDR3 DNA reads TGTGCCAGCATCGTTGGGGCAGGGGGCCCAGCTTTCTTT. Its protein is CASIVGAGGPAFF.

This chain uses TRBV14 with TRBJ1-2; D gene uncertain. This CDR3 has 12 residues. Trimming shortened V by 0 bases and J by 8 bases, and 7 bases separated the two germline ends. Germline CDR1 and CDR2: SGHDN and FVKESK. CDR3 sequence reads: CASSQDRLGYTF. The CDR3 DNA sequence: TGTGCCAGCAGCCAAGACAGACTAGGCTACACCTTC.

A remark on this clone: Its ends do not fully match the called genes, so a read error is possible. The rearrangement uses TRBV15 and TRBJ1-2; D remains unclear. In germline, CDR1 is LNHNV, CDR2 YYDKDF (reference sequence). The CDR3 spans 12 residues. CDR3 DNA: TGTGCCACCAGTAGAGCGGGTTATGGCTACACCTTC. This translates into CATSRAGYGYTF.

This clone was observed a handful of times. This chain connects TRBV21-1 to TRBJ2-1; the table assigns TRBD2, which was not confirmed against the DNA. TRBV21-1 represents a pseudogene. The CDR3 spans 15 residues. In DNA, the CDR3 is TGTGCCAGCAGCAAAACGGCGGGAGGTGGCAATGAGCAGTTCTTC. Residues: CASSKTAGGGNEQFF.

The J gene is TRBJ2-1, the V gene TRBV18, with D unresolved. The germline V gene has CDR1 KGHSH and CDR2 LQKENI. With 0 bases removed from V and 2 bases from J, the gap between germline ends came to 8 bases. CDR3 size: 15 residues. The DNA for the CDR3 is TGTGCCAGCTCACCACCCTCCTTTACCTACAATGAGCAGTTCTTC. Amino acids: CASSPPSFTYNEQFF.

There are a few counts of this clone. This chain links TRBV7-6 with TRBJ1-5, with 9 bases identical to TRBD1. The CDR3 spans 12 residues. Trimming removed 11 bases from V and 7 bases from J; junction bases left unmatched: 6. Looked up from germline, CDR1 is SGHVS and CDR2 is FNYEAQ. CDR3 in DNA: TGTGCCGTGTGGACAGGGGAACAGCCCCAGCATTTT. It is translated as CAVWTGEQPQHF.